These 14 T cell receptor beta chains originate from one sample sequenced in a study of T cell repertoires in cytomegalovirus infection. From the reads, TCRdb called clonotypes with MiXCR, one entry per CDR3 protein. The sample records roughly 860,000 distinct CDR3 sequences, approximately 32% being singletons. For these TCRs, the target antigens are not known. Sequencing was performed on cultured CD8+ T cells from PBMCs, taken from culture after CMV antigen stimulation. Receptors originate from a human donor in good health (CMV status not recorded). Some clones in this sample may be carry-over from other donors' samples.

Concerning this clonotype itself: Germline and junction disagree at one end, which may indicate a read error. The chain uses TRBV18 and TRBJ1-4; the D is unclear. This CDR3 is 15 amino acids long. CDR1 is KGHSH, CDR2 LQKENI, per germline. CDR3 in amino acids: CVSSPSCATNEKLFF. For the CDR3, the DNA is TGTGTCAGCTCACCAAGCTGCGCAACTAATGAAAAACTGTTTTTT.

The J gene is TRBJ2-3, the V gene TRBV7-9; 9 positions match TRBD1. The CDR3 totals 16 residues. The V gene's germline CDR1 is SEHNR and CDR2 FQNEAQ (reference sequence). Trimming removed 4 bases from V and 5 bases from J; junction bases left unmatched: 10. DNA of the CDR3: TGTGCCAGCAGCTCGACCCGGGACAGGGTGTTAGATACGCAGTATTTT. Translating gives CASSSTRDRVLDTQYF.

On this clonotype itself: Its ends do not fully match the called genes, so a read error is possible. This rearrangement joins TRBV6-1 to TRBJ2-5; D gene uncertain. CDR3 length: 13 residues. Per germline, CDR1 MNHNS and CDR2 SASEGT. This CDR3 is CVSSENIQETQYF. In DNA, the CDR3 is TGTGTCAGCAGTGAAAACATCCAAGAGACCCAGTACTTC.

On this clonotype: The junction departs from germline at one end; a sequencing error may be responsible. V usage is TRBV6-6 and J usage is TRBJ1-1; D possibly corresponds to TRBD1 (5 bases). CDR1 and CDR2 from the germline V gene are MNHNY and SVGAGI (reference sequence). This CDR3 has 14 residues. CDR3 sequence: CASSQGGSGTEALF. The CDR3 DNA follows: TGTGCCAGCAGTCAGGGTGGATCGGGCACTGAAGCTCTCTTT.

The chain is built from TRBV29-1 and TRBJ2-7; D is unclear. Trimming took off 4 bases at V and 1 base at J, with 8 bases between the two ends. The CDR3 is made up of 12 amino acids. CDR1 and CDR2 from the germline V gene are SQVTM and ANQGSEA. CDR3 bases: TGCAGCGTTGCGCGCAGTTCCTACGAGCAGTACTTC. It encodes CSVARSSYEQYF.

This clonotype has a count of ten or more. The chain couples TRBV6-1 to TRBJ2-7, with 13 bases that match TRBD2. With V trimmed by 5 bases and J by 9 bases, 16 bases remained unmatched. The CDR3 covers 17 residues. Germline values: CDR1 MNHNS, CDR2 SASEGT. CDR3 sequence: CASSTRTSGGNYFGQYF. The DNA of the CDR3 is TGTGCCAGCAGTACGCGGACTAGCGGGGGAAATTACTTTGGGCAGTACTTC.

The V gene is TRBV11-2, the J gene TRBJ2-3; no clear D. Trimming removed 5 bases at V and 2 bases at J, with 8 bases between. The CDR3 consists of 13 residues. Germline assignment: CDR1 SGHAT and CDR2 FQNNGV. The CDR3 bases are TGTGCCAGCAGCCAATCATACACAGATACGCAGTATTTT. Protein sequence: CASSQSYTDTQYF.

This clonotype was found many times. The V call is TRBV7-6, the J call TRBJ2-5, with 9 nucleotides matching TRBD2. There are 17 residues in the CDR3. The germline gives CDR1 SGHVS, CDR2 FNYEAQ. The V segment lost 3 bases and the J segment 0 bases; nucleotides outside the gene matches: 8. The CDR3 nucleotides are TGTGCCAGCAGCTTGAGGGGCAGCGGGGGGTACCAAGAGACCCAGTACTTC. The encoded protein is CASSLRGSGGYQETQYF. The full variable domain, its missing parts supplied by reference TRBV7-6 and TRBJ2-5, is GAGVSQSPRYKVTKRGQDVALRCDPISGHVSLYWYRQALGQGPEFLTYFNYEAQQDKSGLPNDRFSAERPEGSISTLTIQRTEQRDSAMYRCASSLRGSGGYQETQYFGPGTRLLVL.

J is TRBJ2-1 and V is TRBV6-6; D uncertain. Germline V CDR1 and CDR2: MNHNY, SVGAGI (reference sequence). This CDR3 comprises 15 residues. Trimming took off 0 bases at V and 6 bases at J, with 12 bases between the two ends. The CDR3 coding sequence is TGTGCCAGCAGTTACTCGCGCCCCGTCCTCAATGAGCAGTTCTTC. It translates to CASSYSRPVLNEQFF.

This clonotype showed up just a few times. The rearrangement joins TRBV28 to TRBJ2-3; TRBD2 matches 8 bases. The CDR3 sequence is 16 residues long. Trimming at V came to 7 bases and at J to 2 bases, leaving 11 bases not matched to a gene. The V gene's germline CDR1 is MDHEN and CDR2 SYDVKM. CDR3 sequence reads: CASTLSGGAITDTQYF. CDR3 nucleotide sequence: TGTGCCAGCACCCTGTCGGGGGGGGCTATCACAGATACGCAGTATTTT. The whole variable domain, remainder taken from reference TRBV28 and TRBJ2-3, is DVKVTQSSRYLVKRTGEKVFLECVQDMDHENMFWYRQDPGLGLRLIYFSYDVKMKEKGDIPEGYSVSREKKERFSLILESASTNQTSMYLCASTLSGGAITDTQYFGPGTRLTVL.

The chain carries TRBV6-6 and TRBJ2-7; no definite D call. The V and J ends lost 5 bases and 5 bases respectively, with 13 bases between them. Germline V gene data show CDR1 as MNHNY and CDR2 as SVGAGI (reference sequence). The CDR3 sequence is 13 residues long. CDR3 region: CASSTRVSDEQYV. The DNA of the CDR3 is TGTGCCAGCAGTACTCGGGTCAGTGACGAGCAGTACGTC.

The CDR3 bases are TGCGCCAGCAGCCATATAGGGGACAATGAGCAGTTCTTC. Translated, it gives CASSHIGDNEQFF. The chain carries TRBV4-3 and TRBJ2-1; D might be TRBD1 (5 bases). This CDR3 region has 13 residues. V was trimmed by 3 bases and J by 5 bases, leaving 8 bases between them. From germline, CDR1 is LGHNA and CDR2 YSLEER.

The CDR3 protein is CASSLPDYWDPKNIQYF. CDR3 sequence (DNA): TGTGCCAGCAGCTTACCTGATTACTGGGACCCCAAAAACATTCAGTACTTC. This rearrangement joins TRBV7-9 to TRBJ2-4; D tentatively reads TRBD1 or TRBD2 (5 bases each). The V gene lost 2 bases and the J gene lost 2 bases, with 16 bases spanning the gap. Germline CDR1 and CDR2: SEHNR and FQNEAQ (reference sequence). The CDR3 has 17 residues. Together with reference TRBV7-9 and TRBJ2-4, the CDR3 gives the full variable domain: DTGVSQNPRHKITKRGQNVTFRCDPISEHNRLYWYRQTLGQGPEFLTYFQNEAQLEKSRLLSDRFSAERPKGSFSTLEIQRTEQGDSAMYLCASSLPDYWDPKNIQYFGAGTRLSVL.

The chain carries TRBV24-1 and TRBJ2-3; 8 nucleotides match TRBD2. CDR1 and CDR2 from the germline V gene are KGHDR and SFDVKD. Trimming removed 5 bases from V and 2 bases from J; junction bases left unmatched: 5. The CDR3 has 15 residues. The CDR3 region has the DNA TGTGCCACCAGTGGGCAGCGGGGGCACACAGATACGCAGTATTTT. Its translation: CATSGQRGHTDTQYF.